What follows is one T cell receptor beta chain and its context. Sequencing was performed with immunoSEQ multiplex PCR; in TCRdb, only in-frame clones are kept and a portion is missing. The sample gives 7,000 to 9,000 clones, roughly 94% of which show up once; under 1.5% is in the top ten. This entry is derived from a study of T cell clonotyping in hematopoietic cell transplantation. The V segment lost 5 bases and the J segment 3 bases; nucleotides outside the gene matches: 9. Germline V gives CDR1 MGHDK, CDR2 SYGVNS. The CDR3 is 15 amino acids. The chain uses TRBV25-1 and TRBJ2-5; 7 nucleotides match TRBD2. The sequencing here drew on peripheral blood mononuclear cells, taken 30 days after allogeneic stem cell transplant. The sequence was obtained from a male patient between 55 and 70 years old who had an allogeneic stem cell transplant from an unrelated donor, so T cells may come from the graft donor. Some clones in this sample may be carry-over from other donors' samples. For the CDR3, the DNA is TGTGCCAGCAGTATGGGAGGGAGGGCCGAAGAGACCCAGTACTTC. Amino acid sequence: CASSMGGRAEETQYF.